This T cell receptor (beta chain) came from a study of technical replicates of blood from four donors. The CDR3 runs to 15 residues. Between the trimmed V and J ends, which lost 5 bases and 0 bases, there was a span of 14 bases. Germline V gene sequence: CDR1 MNHNS, CDR2 SASEGT. The table came from immunoSEQ multiplex PCR; TCRdb's copy has only in-frame clones and leaves some out. The profile shows approximately 13,000 clones, about 86% of them singletons. The TCR originated in a human donor in good health. Sequences were obtained from PBMCs. The chain couples TRBV6-1 to TRBJ2-7, with TRBD2 as a possible D gene (6 bases). In nucleotides, the CDR3 is TGTGCCAGCAGTCCTAGCGAGGGGAACTCCTACGAGCAGTACTTC. Translating gives CASSPSEGNSYEQYF.